The 24 T cell receptor beta chains listed next were all sequenced from one sample in a study of cytomegalovirus exposure and HLA in healthy donors. Generated by immunoSEQ multiplex PCR, the TCRdb table keeps only in-frame clones and is missing some. The profile shows about 56,000 clones, 90% to 96% of them singletons. Sequencing was carried out using PBMCs. The receptors here all came from a woman between 18 and 29 years old in good health and CMV-seronegative.

The chain links TRBV10-2 to TRBJ2-2, with 8 bases lining up with TRBD1. The CDR3 contains 15 residues. Germline V gives CDR1 WSHSY, CDR2 SAAADI. J was trimmed by 5 bases and V by 6 bases; bases with no gene match: 8. CDR3 nucleotide sequence: TGCGCCAGCAGGAGGGGACAGGCGTTGACCGGGGAGCTGTTTTTT. Translating gives CASRRGQALTGELFF.

The chain couples TRBV9 to TRBJ2-2; TRBD2 aligns across 10 bases. Germline trimming cut 3 bases from V and 4 bases from J; bases unmatched to any gene: 6. Germline V CDR1 and CDR2: SGDLS, YYNGEE. CDR3 length: 16 residues. In DNA, the CDR3 is TGTGCCAGCAGCGCAGCGGGAGGGGTGGGCACCGGGGAGCTGTTTTTT. As protein: CASSAAGGVGTGELFF.

The gene calls are TRBV14 and TRBJ1-1; 8 bases are a match to TRBD1. With V trimmed by 8 bases and J by 6 bases, 11 bases remained unmatched. The CDR3 runs to 14 residues. Germline V gene lookup returns CDR1 SGHDN and CDR2 FVKESK. For the CDR3, the DNA is TGTGCCAGCGGACCAGACAGGGGTTTGGCTGAAGCTTTCTTT. Protein sequence: CASGPDRGLAEAFF.

V gene TRBV15 combines with J gene TRBJ2-3; D is perhaps TRBD2 (5 bases). V was trimmed by 3 bases and J by 2 bases, leaving 12 bases between them. The CDR3 extends over 15 amino acids. Germline loops: CDR1 LNHNV, CDR2 YYDKDF (reference sequence). The CDR3 is CATSREDSPTDTQYF. Here the CDR3 DNA reads TGTGCCACCAGCAGGGAGGACTCCCCCACAGATACGCAGTATTTT. Filled out from reference TRBV15 and TRBJ2-3, the complete variable domain reads DAMVIQNPRYQVTQFGKPVTLSCSQTLNHNVMYWYQQKSSQAPKLLFHYYDKDFNNEADTPDNFQSRRPNTSFCFLDIRSPGLGDTAMYLCATSREDSPTDTQYFGPGTRLTVL.

The table lists this clone with a count of one. The V and J genes are TRBV18 and TRBJ1-5, with D maybe TRBD1 (6 bases). The CDR3 sequence is 16 residues long. Germline V gene data show CDR1 as KGHSH and CDR2 as LQKENI. V was pared by 0 bases and J by 0 bases, with 9 bases between. The CDR3 coding sequence is TGTGCCAGCTCACCACCGGGGGCGGTTAGCAATCAGCCCCAGCATTTT. Protein: CASSPPGAVSNQPQHF.

V is TRBV5-4 and J is TRBJ1-4; 7 bases are shared with TRBD1. Germline V lookup: CDR1 SGHNT, CDR2 YYREEE (reference sequence). V shed 4 bases, J shed 6 bases, and the junction held 9 bases outside the gene matches. This CDR3 is 15 amino acids long. CDR3 protein: CASSANRGYDEKLFF. The CDR3 DNA sequence: TGTGCCAGCAGCGCCAACAGGGGATACGATGAAAAACTGTTTTTT.

The genes are TRBV6-1 and TRBJ2-5, with TRBD2 identical over 8 bases. The CDR3 covers 16 residues. V dropped 2 bases and J dropped 5; count of bases not matched to a gene: 10. Germline lookup yields CDR1 MNHNS and CDR2 SASEGT. CDR3 sequence (DNA): TGTGCCAGCAGTGAATCCCCTGCGGGAGGATGGGAGACCCAGTACTTC. Translated, it gives CASSESPAGGWETQYF.

The chain joins TRBV30 to TRBJ2-5; TRBD2 matches at 10 bases. The CDR3 is 12 amino acids. Germline values: CDR1 GTSNPN, CDR2 SVGIG (reference sequence). V gave up 4 bases and J gave up 5 bases; unmatched junction bases: 1. The CDR3 region is CAWNSGGETQYF. The CDR3 DNA reads TGTGCCTGGAATAGCGGGGGGGAGACCCAGTACTTC.

This clone was picked up one time. This rearrangement joins TRBV9 to TRBJ2-7; 8 bases are a match to TRBD1. The germline V gene has CDR1 SGDLS and CDR2 YYNGEE. Germline trimming cut 3 bases from V and 0 bases from J; bases unmatched to any gene: 2. The length of the CDR3 is 14 residues. The CDR3 loop reads CASSATGASYEQYF. The DNA of the CDR3 is TGTGCCAGCAGCGCGACAGGGGCCTCCTACGAGCAGTACTTC. Supplemented by reference TRBV9 and TRBJ2-7, the full variable domain reads DSGVTQTPKHLITATGQRVTLRCSPRSGDLSVYWYQQSLDQGLQFLIQYYNGEERAKGNILERFSAQQFPDLHSELNLSSLELGDSALYFCASSATGASYEQYFGPGTRLTVT.

V usage is TRBV5-6 and J usage is TRBJ2-5; 10 bases line up with TRBD2. The CDR3 extends over 14 amino acids. Germline assignment: CDR1 SGHDT and CDR2 YYEEEE. J was trimmed by 4 bases and V by 5 bases; bases with no gene match: 5. The CDR3 coding sequence is TGTGCCAGCAGACCCCGACTAGCGGGAGAGACCCAGTACTTC. Translated: CASRPRLAGETQYF.

The J gene is TRBJ2-3, the V gene TRBV28; no clear D gene. Germline lookup yields CDR1 MDHEN and CDR2 SYDVKM. This CDR3 is built from 13 residues. Trimming shortened V by 3 bases and J by 2 bases, and 6 bases separated the two germline ends. DNA of the CDR3: TGTGCCAGCAGTTTGGAGTACACAGATACGCAGTATTTT. The encoded protein is CASSLEYTDTQYF.

This sequence joins TRBV19 and TRBJ2-2, with 12 bases identical to TRBD2. J lost 4 bases, V lost 4 bases, and 7 bases had no gene match. CDR1 and CDR2 (germline): LNHDA, SQIVND (reference sequence). The length of the CDR3 is 17 residues. CDR3 DNA sequence: TGTGCCAGTAGTAACCCTAGCGGGAGGGCCGGCACCGGGGAGCTGTTTTTT. Residues: CASSNPSGRAGTGELFF.

The count of this clone is one. The rearrangement links TRBV27 to TRBJ1-1; tentative D call: TRBD1 (5 bases). Germline V gives CDR1 MNHEY, CDR2 SMNVEV (reference sequence). The germline V and J ends were trimmed by 6 bases and 7 bases, with 12 bases remaining between them. The CDR3 consists of 12 residues. CDR3 residues: CASRVRGGEAFF. CDR3 in DNA: TGTGCCAGCAGGGTCCGGGGGGGTGAAGCTTTCTTT.

This chain links TRBV28 with TRBJ1-5; the match to TRBD1 covers 10 bases. The germline CDR1 and CDR2 sequences are MDHEN and SYDVKM. This CDR3 has 18 residues. V lost 3 bases, J lost 6 bases, and 14 bases stayed unmatched. CDR3 in amino acids: CASSFWSPAGTGVQPQHF. The CDR3 nucleotides read TGTGCCAGCAGTTTTTGGTCCCCAGCCGGGACAGGGGTTCAGCCCCAGCATTTT.

This rearrangement joins TRBV19 to TRBJ1-1; 9 bases line up with TRBD1. Trimming at V came to 3 bases and at J to 5 bases, leaving 4 bases not matched to a gene. This CDR3 spans 14 amino acids. Looked up from germline, CDR1 is LNHDA and CDR2 is SQIVND (reference sequence). CDR3 sequence (DNA): TGTGCCAGTAGTATCGGACAGGGGAGAACTGAAGCTTTCTTT. Translating gives CASSIGQGRTEAFF.

V usage is TRBV7-2 and J usage is TRBJ2-5, with a tentative D call TRBD2 (6 bases). Germline V gene data show CDR1 as SGHTA and CDR2 as FQGNSA. Trimming took 2 bases from V and 5 from J, leaving 24 bases between them. The CDR3 sequence is 18 residues long. The CDR3 DNA follows: TGTGCCAGCAGCTTAAGCCCGGGACTTGTACCCTTTCGGGAGACCCAGTACTTC. It yields the protein CASSLSPGLVPFRETQYF.

The chain carries TRBV4-2 and TRBJ2-2; D is undetermined. V was shortened by 9 bases and J by 0 bases, with 17 bases between the two germline ends. CDR3 length equals 16 residues. The germline V gene encodes CDR1 LGHNA and CDR2 YNFKEQ. CDR3 sequence: CASSKPLAPNTGELFF. As DNA, the CDR3 is TGTGCCAGTAGCAAGCCCTTAGCCCCGAACACCGGGGAGCTGTTTTTT.

This rearrangement joins TRBV5-1 to TRBJ2-7; the match to TRBD2 covers 12 bases. CDR3 size: 17 residues. Per the germline V gene, CDR1 is SGHRS and CDR2 is YFSETQ. J lost 3 bases, V lost 0 bases, and 7 bases had no gene match. CDR3 coding DNA: TGCGCCAGCAGCTTGGGGGCTAGCGGGGGGGCCCACTACGAGCAGTACTTC. It translates to CASSLGASGGAHYEQYF.

This chain joins TRBV7-2 and TRBJ2-5; 15 positions agree with TRBD2. Trimming cost V 5 bases and J 7 bases; bases outside gene matches: 11. This CDR3 has 17 amino acids. Germline V gene lookup returns CDR1 SGHTA and CDR2 FQGNSA. CDR3 in amino acids: CASSPGLAGGPGVTQYF. CDR3 in DNA: TGTGCCAGCAGCCCCGGACTAGCGGGGGGGCCGGGCGTGACCCAGTACTTC.

The rearrangement uses TRBV9 and TRBJ1-2; D is perhaps TRBD1 (5 bases). Germline loops: CDR1 SGDLS, CDR2 YYNGEE. Trimming removed 4 bases at V and 4 bases at J, with 14 bases between. This CDR3 spans 14 amino acids. This chain's CDR3 is CASSPGGRTYGYTF. The DNA for the CDR3 is TGTGCCAGCAGCCCCGGGGGTCGAACCTATGGCTACACCTTC.

The J gene is TRBJ2-1, the V gene TRBV14, with D maybe TRBD2 (6 bases). The CDR3 has 15 amino acids. Looked up from germline, CDR1 is SGHDN and CDR2 is FVKESK. V dropped 0 bases and J dropped 7 bases, with 13 bases sitting between them. CDR3 bases: TGTGCCAGCAGCCAAGATTGGGCAGGGAGGAATGAGCAGTTCTTC. Protein product: CASSQDWAGRNEQFF.

The chain combines TRBV5-8 with TRBJ2-7; D may be TRBD2 (6 bases). The CDR3 spans 14 residues. V was cut by 3 bases and J by 0 bases, with 10 bases left in between. Germline loops: CDR1 SGHTS, CDR2 YDEGEE. CDR3 residues: CASSWGGSSYEQYF. As DNA, the CDR3 is TGTGCCAGCAGCTGGGGAGGATCCTCCTACGAGCAGTACTTC.

The chain is built from TRBV28 and TRBJ1-4; D gene ambiguous. The germline gives CDR1 MDHEN, CDR2 SYDVKM. The CDR3 contains 15 residues. The V and J ends lost 0 bases and 3 bases respectively, with 8 bases between them. The CDR3 DNA follows: TGTGCCAGCAGTTTATGGGGCAACCCTAATGAAAAACTGTTTTTT. It translates to CASSLWGNPNEKLFF.

The chain links TRBV4-3 to TRBJ2-7; 7 bases map to TRBD2. The V gene's germline CDR1 is LGHNA and CDR2 YSLEER. The CDR3 is made up of 14 amino acids. The trim removed 0 bases at V and 6 bases at J, leaving 5 bases unmatched. The CDR3 loop is CASSQDGSGGEQYF. The DNA for the CDR3 is TGCGCCAGCAGCCAAGACGGTTCGGGGGGCGAGCAGTACTTC.